Each of the 31 T cell receptor beta chains below was sequenced from the same sample in a study of T-cell reconstitution after alpha-beta-depleted transplantation in children. It was with unique molecular identifiers that the TCRbeta library was prepared. TCRdb reprocessed the PCR reads via MiXCR and lists one record per CDR3 protein. The table shows about 980,000 distinct CDR3 sequences, with about 31% occurring only once. Sequenced here: PBMCs, mostly from graft donor cells, sampled 360 days after TCRalphabeta/CD19-depleted stem cell transplant. Receptor source: a boy less than two years old who had a stem cell transplant for SCID, so the T cells may come from the graft donor.

The genes are TRBV28 and TRBJ2-2; TRBD2 matches 8 bases. V lost 5 bases, J lost 3 bases, and 2 bases stayed unmatched. Germline V gene lookup returns CDR1 MDHEN and CDR2 SYDVKM. The CDR3 runs 14 residues. CDR3 DNA: TGTGCCAGCAGTATAGCGGGGTACACCGGGGAGCTGTTTTTT. Its protein is CASSIAGYTGELFF.

This clonotype was observed many times. The rearrangement links TRBV5-6 to TRBJ2-1; D unclear. The CDR3 length is 16 residues. Trimming pared 4 bases from V and 4 bases from J, leaving 18 bases between. Germline V gene sequence: CDR1 SGHDT, CDR2 YYEEEE. The chain's CDR3 is CASSGPRVNSYNEQFF. In DNA form, the CDR3 reads TGTGCCAGCAGCGGGCCCCGGGTCAATTCTTACAATGAGCAGTTCTTC.

The chain joins TRBV10-3 to TRBJ1-2, with 7 bases aligning to TRBD1. With V trimmed by 6 bases and J by 3 bases, 1 base remained unmatched. Germline V CDR1 and CDR2: ENHRY, SYGVKD. This CDR3 comprises 12 residues. In nucleotides, the CDR3 is TGTGCCATCAGAGGGACAGACTATGGCTACACCTTC. It yields the protein CAIRGTDYGYTF.

This clonotype turned up a few times. The chain uses TRBV7-6 and TRBJ2-5, with D perhaps TRBD1 or TRBD2 (6 bases each). Looked up from germline, CDR1 is SGHVS and CDR2 is FNYEAQ. The CDR3 extends over 15 amino acids. V lost 1 base to trimming and J lost 7 bases, with 16 bases between them. CDR3 loop: CASSLVPGALGTQYF. The CDR3 DNA reads TGTGCCAGCAGCTTAGTACCGGGGGCACTAGGGACCCAGTACTTC.

The chain couples TRBV6-2 or TRBV6-3 to TRBJ2-5; D possibly corresponds to TRBD1 (6 bases). V was shortened by 6 bases and J by 3 bases, with 20 bases between the two germline ends. The germline CDR1 and CDR2 sequences are MNHEY and SVGEGT. The length of the CDR3 is 16 residues. CDR3 in DNA: TGTGCCAGCAGCCTCCGTTTACGTGGGGGCAAAGAGACCCAGTACTTC. Translating it yields CASSLRLRGGKETQYF.

CDR3 sequence reads: CASSLSWGGTDTQYF. The CDR3 DNA sequence: TGTGCCAGCAGTTTATCGTGGGGAGGCACAGATACGCAGTATTTT. V and J are TRBV28 and TRBJ2-3, with a weak D call TRBD2 (5 bases). Trimming left V 1 base short and J 1 base short, with 9 bases between. Per germline, CDR1 MDHEN and CDR2 SYDVKM. CDR3 length: 15 amino acids. The variable domain in full, with the rest retrieved from reference TRBV28 and TRBJ2-3, is DVKVTQSSRYLVKRTGEKVFLECVQDMDHENMFWYRQDPGLGLRLIYFSYDVKMKEKGDIPEGYSVSREKKERFSLILESASTNQTSMYLCASSLSWGGTDTQYFGPGTRLTVL.

This clonotype has only a few counts. This sequence joins TRBV7-3 and TRBJ2-6; TRBD1 might be the D (6 bases). CDR1 is SGHTA, CDR2 FQGTGA, per germline. The CDR3 is made up of 16 amino acids. Trimming stripped 5 bases from V and 4 bases from J, with 15 bases between. CDR3 sequence reads: CASSADSLSGANVLTF. The CDR3, as DNA: TGTGCCAGCAGCGCGGACAGCCTTTCCGGGGCCAACGTCCTGACTTTC.

The rearrangement links TRBV5-1 to TRBJ2-1; 7 bases align to TRBD1. V lost 4 bases and J lost 9; bases outside the gene matches: 10. In germline, CDR1 is SGHRS, CDR2 YFSETQ. The CDR3 loop spans 14 amino acids. The CDR3 is CASSPGTVGFEQFF. For the CDR3, the DNA is TGCGCCAGCAGCCCCGGGACAGTGGGTTTTGAGCAGTTCTTC.

The V gene is TRBV5-1, the J gene TRBJ1-4; TRBD1 might be the D (5 bases). Germline-derived CDR1 and CDR2 are SGHRS and YFSETQ. The CDR3 sequence is 13 residues long. Trimming cost V 3 bases and J 8 bases, with 11 bases left between them. For the CDR3, the DNA is TGCGCCAGCAGCTCGACAGTTAAGGAAAAACTGTTTTTT. It specifies CASSSTVKEKLFF.

The chain carries TRBV10-3 and TRBJ2-3; D call uncertain. The germline V gene encodes CDR1 ENHRY and CDR2 SYGVKD. Trimming stripped 0 bases from V and 0 bases from J, with 4 bases between. The CDR3 has 14 residues. The CDR3 spells CAISESRSTDTQYF. CDR3 bases: TGTGCCATCAGTGAGTCCCGGAGCACAGATACGCAGTATTTT.

The rearrangement joins TRBV18 to TRBJ2-3, with 7 bases matching TRBD2. The CDR3 contains 16 residues. Trimming cost V 4 bases and J 2 bases; bases outside gene matches: 9. Germline V gene data show CDR1 as KGHSH and CDR2 as LQKENI. The CDR3 region has the DNA TGTGCCAGCTCACGGGGACCTAGCGGAACCACAGATACGCAGTATTTT. Translated: CASSRGPSGTTDTQYF.

The table lists this clonotype with a few counts. V gene TRBV12-3 or TRBV12-4 combines with J gene TRBJ1-1; TRBD1 might be the D (5 bases). The CDR3 runs 15 residues. The V end lost 6 bases, the J end lost 0 bases, and 14 bases lay between the germline ends. CDR3: CASSPYGTLNTEAFF. CDR3 bases: TGTGCCAGCAGCCCCTACGGGACCTTGAACACTGAAGCTTTCTTT.

The J gene is TRBJ1-6, the V gene TRBV12-3 or TRBV12-4; no reliable D call. The CDR3 runs 13 residues. V gave up 6 bases and J gave up 9 bases, with 12 bases separating them. This CDR3 is CASRTRLFSPLHF. The DNA of the CDR3 is TGTGCCAGCAGAACAAGACTCTTTTCACCCCTCCACTTT.

This chain links TRBV7-9 with TRBJ2-7; a weak D match, TRBD1 (5 bases). V lost 5 bases to trimming and J lost 4 bases, with 9 bases between them. CDR3 length: 12 amino acids. CDR1 and CDR2 (germline): SEHNR, FQNEAQ (reference sequence). The CDR3 sequence is CASSGAGYEQYF. The DNA of the CDR3 is TGTGCCAGCAGCGGGGCTGGGTACGAGCAGTACTTC.

The gene calls are TRBV29-1 and TRBJ2-7; D gene unclear. This CDR3 spans 11 amino acids. The V gene's germline CDR1 is SQVTM and CDR2 ANQGSEA. Trimming removed 6 bases from V and 2 bases from J, with 8 bases in between. CDR3 residues: CSVQLPYEQYF. The CDR3 nucleotides are TGCAGCGTACAGCTTCCCTACGAGCAGTACTTC.

In the case of this clonotype: At one end, the junction sequence differs from germline, possibly due to a read error. The chain links TRBV5-5 to TRBJ2-1; D is perhaps TRBD1 or TRBD2 (6 bases each). CDR1 is SGHKS, CDR2 YYEKEE, per germline (reference sequence). The CDR3 contains 15 residues. This CDR3 reads CASSRLGGPYNERFF. The CDR3 DNA reads TGTGCCAGCAGCCGGCTAGGGGGGCCCTACAATGAGCGGTTCTTC.

This clonotype was observed at least ten times. V is TRBV12-3 or TRBV12-4 and J is TRBJ2-7; D gene uncertain. The CDR3 consists of 15 residues. The V gene lost 3 bases and the J gene lost 0 bases, with 12 bases spanning the gap. As DNA, the CDR3 is TGTGCCAGCAGTTTGGGTCCTACGAGCTCCTACGAGCAGTACTTC. This translates into CASSLGPTSSYEQYF.

This clonotype appeared a few times. The chain recombines TRBV5-1 with TRBJ2-5, with D tentatively TRBD2 (6 bases). V lost 4 bases to trimming and J lost 0 bases, with 13 bases between them. The germline V gene has CDR1 SGHRS and CDR2 YFSETQ. The CDR3 is made up of 15 amino acids. The chain's CDR3 is CASSPGTPDQETQYF. CDR3 DNA: TGCGCCAGCAGCCCCGGGACTCCCGACCAAGAGACCCAGTACTTC.

This clonotype has a count of ten or more. The gene calls are TRBV18 and TRBJ1-2; no clear D gene. Trimming cost V 3 bases and J 4 bases, with 9 bases left between them. The germline gives CDR1 KGHSH, CDR2 LQKENI. The CDR3 extends over 13 amino acids. The CDR3 reads CASSPDGGYGYTF. Here the CDR3 DNA reads TGTGCCAGCTCACCTGACGGCGGCTATGGCTACACCTTC.

The chain couples TRBV20-1 to TRBJ1-2, with D hard to call. This CDR3 contains 11 residues. Germline CDR1 and CDR2: DFQATT and SNEGSKA (reference sequence). Trimming removed 3 bases from V and 4 bases from J, with 6 bases in between. CDR3 in DNA: TGCAGTGCTAGCAAGGGCTATGGCTACACCTTC. Translating gives CSASKGYGYTF.

CDR3: CATRSGALRYNEQFF. CDR3 DNA: TGTGCCACCCGCTCAGGGGCCCTACGCTACAATGAGCAGTTCTTC. V gene TRBV19 combines with J gene TRBJ2-1, with D tentatively TRBD1 (6 bases). Trimming shortened V by 10 bases and J by 3 bases, and 19 bases separated the two germline ends. CDR3 length: 15 residues. The germline V gene has CDR1 LNHDA and CDR2 SQIVND (reference sequence).

The rearrangement uses TRBV4-1 and TRBJ2-6; D gene ambiguous. Germline-derived CDR1 and CDR2 are MGHRA and YSYEKL. Between the trimmed V and J ends, which lost 4 bases and 2 bases, there was a span of 12 bases. The CDR3 spans 16 residues. The CDR3 spells CASSREVGAGANVLTF. The CDR3 DNA reads as TGCGCCAGCAGCCGAGAGGTCGGAGCTGGGGCCAACGTCCTGACTTTC.

The chain couples TRBV5-1 to TRBJ2-5; 7 bases map to TRBD2. Germline V gene lookup returns CDR1 SGHRS and CDR2 YFSETQ. V dropped 2 bases and J dropped 2; count of bases not matched to a gene: 6. The CDR3 covers 15 residues. As DNA, the CDR3 is TGCGCCAGCAGCTTCCAGCGGGGTCTTCAAGAGACCCAGTACTTC. Encoded protein: CASSFQRGLQETQYF.

The chain is built from TRBV29-1 and TRBJ2-7, with unresolved D. This CDR3 has 12 amino acids. Germline V lookup: CDR1 SQVTM, CDR2 ANQGSEA. V lost 2 bases to trimming and J lost 3 bases, with 8 bases between them. CDR3 sequence reads: CSVERGNYEQYF. As DNA, the CDR3 is TGCAGCGTTGAACGCGGCAACTACGAGCAGTACTTC.

Only a few counts were recorded for this clonotype. The chain carries TRBV6-5 and TRBJ1-1; D gene uncertain. The germline V gene has CDR1 MNHEY and CDR2 SVGAGI. This CDR3 has 14 residues. Trimming removed 2 bases at V and 0 bases at J, with 7 bases between. The CDR3 DNA is TGTGCCAGCAGTTACACAAGGGTGAACACTGAAGCTTTCTTT. This gives the protein CASSYTRVNTEAFF.

This clonotype appeared once. V is TRBV7-3 and J is TRBJ2-6; 9 nucleotides match TRBD1. V lost 5 bases to trimming and J lost 0 bases; unmatched junction nucleotides: 5. The CDR3 runs 17 residues. CDR1 and CDR2 from the germline V gene are SGHTA and FQGTGA. The CDR3 nucleotides are TGTGCCAGCAGCGGACAGGGGCATAACTCTGGGGCCAACGTCCTGACTTTC. It encodes CASSGQGHNSGANVLTF.

This clonotype has only a few counts. This rearrangement joins TRBV5-1 to TRBJ1-4; D is ambiguous. V was pared by 4 bases and J by 0 bases, with 16 bases between. Per germline, CDR1 SGHRS and CDR2 YFSETQ. CDR3 length: 17 amino acids. The CDR3 protein is CASSPGRTAATNEKLFF. Here the CDR3 DNA reads TGCGCCAGCAGCCCAGGACGGACCGCTGCAACTAATGAAAAACTGTTTTTT.

This clonotype occurred many times. V and J are TRBV12-3 or TRBV12-4 and TRBJ2-5, with D uncertain. V lost 3 bases, J lost 3 bases, and 2 bases lay in between. CDR3 size: 11 residues. The chain's CDR3 is CASSFEETQYF. DNA of the CDR3: TGTGCCAGCAGTTTTGAAGAGACCCAGTACTTC.

V usage is TRBV29-1 and J usage is TRBJ2-7; TRBD1 or TRBD2 may be the D gene (5 bases each). Germline V gene data show CDR1 as SQVTM and CDR2 as ANQGSEA. The CDR3 is 11 amino acids. V was shortened by 4 bases and J by 5 bases, with 9 bases between the two germline ends. This CDR3 reads CSVVWGNEQYF. In DNA, the CDR3 is TGCAGCGTTGTCTGGGGGAACGAGCAGTACTTC.

This chain connects TRBV30 to TRBJ2-5, with 8 nucleotides matching TRBD1. V shed 7 bases and J 2 bases; nucleotides not matched to a gene: 3. This CDR3 is 12 amino acids long. CDR1 GTSNPN and CDR2 SVGIG come from the germline V gene (reference sequence). In DNA form, the CDR3 reads TGTGCCTCGGGACAGGCGCAAGAGACCCAGTACTTC. Translated, it gives CASGQAQETQYF.

The chain couples TRBV7-2 to TRBJ2-1, with D tentatively TRBD2 (7 bases). CDR1 is SGHTA and CDR2 is FQGNSA in the germline V gene. There are 15 residues in the CDR3. Trimming pared 2 bases from V and 5 bases from J, leaving 13 bases between. The CDR3 is CASSLRGGTNNEQFF. Here the CDR3 DNA reads TGTGCCAGCAGCTTAAGAGGGGGGACTAACAATGAGCAGTTCTTC. The full variable domain, in which reference TRBV7-2 and TRBJ2-1 provide the parts outside the CDR3, is GAGVSQSPSNKVTEKGKDVELRCDPISGHTALYWYRQSLGQGLEFLIYFQGNSAPDKSGLPSDRFSAERTGGSVSTLTIQRTQQEDSAVYLCASSLRGGTNNEQFFGPGTRLTVL.